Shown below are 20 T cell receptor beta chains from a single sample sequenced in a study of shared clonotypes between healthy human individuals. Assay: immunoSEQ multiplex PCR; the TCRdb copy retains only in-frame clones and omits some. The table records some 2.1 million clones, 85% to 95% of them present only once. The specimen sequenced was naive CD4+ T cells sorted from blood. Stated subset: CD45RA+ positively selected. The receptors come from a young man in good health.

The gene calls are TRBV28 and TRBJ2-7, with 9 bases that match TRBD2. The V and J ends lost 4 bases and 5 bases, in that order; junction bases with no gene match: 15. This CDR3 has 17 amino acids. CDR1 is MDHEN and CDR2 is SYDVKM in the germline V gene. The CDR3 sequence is CASSSPLGSGGIHEQYF. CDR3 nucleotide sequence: TGTGCCAGCAGTTCCCCCCTGGGGAGCGGGGGGATACACGAGCAGTACTTC.

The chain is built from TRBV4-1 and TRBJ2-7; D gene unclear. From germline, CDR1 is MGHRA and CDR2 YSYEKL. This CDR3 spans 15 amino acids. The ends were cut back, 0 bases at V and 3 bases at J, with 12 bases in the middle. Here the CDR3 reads CASSQEQNAYYEQYF. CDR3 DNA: TGCGCCAGCAGCCAAGAACAGAACGCGTACTACGAGCAGTACTTC.

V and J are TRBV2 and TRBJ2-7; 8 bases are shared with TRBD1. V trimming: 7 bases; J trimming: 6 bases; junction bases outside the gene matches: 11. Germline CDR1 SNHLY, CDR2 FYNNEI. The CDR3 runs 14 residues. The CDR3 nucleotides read TGTGCCAGCAACCCAGAGAGAGACAGGGGCGAGCAGTACTTC. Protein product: CASNPERDRGEQYF. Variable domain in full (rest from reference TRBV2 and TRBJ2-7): EPEVTQTPSHQVTQMGQEVILRCVPISNHLYFYWYRQILGQKVEFLVSFYNNEISEKSEIFDDQFSVERPDGSNFTLKIRSTKLEDSAMYFCASNPERDRGEQYFGPGTRLTVT.

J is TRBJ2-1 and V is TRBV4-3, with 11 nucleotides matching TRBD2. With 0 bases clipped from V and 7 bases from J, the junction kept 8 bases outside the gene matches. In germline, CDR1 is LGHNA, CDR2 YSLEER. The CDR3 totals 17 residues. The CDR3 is CASSQEKQLAGVNEQFF. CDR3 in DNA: TGCGCCAGCAGCCAAGAAAAACAACTAGCGGGAGTGAATGAGCAGTTCTTC.

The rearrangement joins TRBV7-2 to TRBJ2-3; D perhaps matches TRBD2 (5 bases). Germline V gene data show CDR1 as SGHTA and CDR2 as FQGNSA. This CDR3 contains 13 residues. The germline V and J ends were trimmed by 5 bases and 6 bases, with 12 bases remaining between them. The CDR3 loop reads CASSVRTGDTQYF. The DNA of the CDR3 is TGTGCCAGCAGCGTAAGGACTGGGGATACGCAGTATTTT.

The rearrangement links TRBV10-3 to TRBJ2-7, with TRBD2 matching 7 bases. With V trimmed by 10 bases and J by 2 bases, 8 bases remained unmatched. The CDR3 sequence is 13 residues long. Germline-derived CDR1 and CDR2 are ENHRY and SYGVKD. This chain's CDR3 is CATPKRGPYEQYF. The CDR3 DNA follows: TGTGCCACGCCTAAGCGGGGACCCTACGAGCAGTACTTC.

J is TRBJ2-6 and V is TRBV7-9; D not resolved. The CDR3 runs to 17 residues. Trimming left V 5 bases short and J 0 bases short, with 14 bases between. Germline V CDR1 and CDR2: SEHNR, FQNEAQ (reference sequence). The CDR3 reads CASSRRSPVSGANVLTF. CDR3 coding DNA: TGTGCCAGCAGCCGGCGGTCCCCGGTCTCTGGGGCCAACGTCCTGACTTTC. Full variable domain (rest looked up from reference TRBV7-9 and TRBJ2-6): DTGVSQNPRHKITKRGQNVTFRCDPISEHNRLYWYRQTLGQGPEFLTYFQNEAQLEKSRLLSDRFSAERPKGSFSTLEIQRTEQGDSAMYLCASSRRSPVSGANVLTFGAGSRLTVL.

The CDR3 sequence: CASSSRTGKVYEQYF. In nucleotides, the CDR3 is TGCGCCAGCAGCTCCCGGACAGGGAAGGTCTACGAGCAGTACTTC. This sequence joins TRBV5-1 and TRBJ2-7; the match to TRBD1 covers 8 bases. This CDR3 has 15 residues. Germline trimming cut 3 bases from V and 3 bases from J; bases unmatched to any gene: 8. Germline lookup yields CDR1 SGHRS and CDR2 YFSETQ.

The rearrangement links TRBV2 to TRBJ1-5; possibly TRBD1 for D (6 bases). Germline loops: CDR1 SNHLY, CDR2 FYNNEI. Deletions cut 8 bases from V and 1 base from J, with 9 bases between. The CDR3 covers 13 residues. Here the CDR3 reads CASGGQSNQPQHF. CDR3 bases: TGTGCCAGCGGCGGACAGAGCAATCAGCCCCAGCATTTT.

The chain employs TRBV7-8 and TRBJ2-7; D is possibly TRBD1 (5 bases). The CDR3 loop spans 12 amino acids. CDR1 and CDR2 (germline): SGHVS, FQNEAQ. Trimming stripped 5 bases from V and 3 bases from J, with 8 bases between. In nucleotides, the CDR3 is TGTGCCAGCAGCGGGGCCCACTACGAGCAGTACTTC. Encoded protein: CASSGAHYEQYF.

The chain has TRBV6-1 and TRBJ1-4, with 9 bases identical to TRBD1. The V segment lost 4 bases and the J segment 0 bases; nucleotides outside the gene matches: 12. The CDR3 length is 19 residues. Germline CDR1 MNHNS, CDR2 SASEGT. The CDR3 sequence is CASSGGGQGPPATNEKLFF. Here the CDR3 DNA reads TGTGCCAGCAGTGGGGGGGGACAGGGCCCACCCGCAACTAATGAAAAACTGTTTTTT.

The CDR3 reads CASSTGGNYNEQFF. The CDR3 nucleotides are TGTGCCAGCAGCACCGGGGGAAACTACAATGAGCAGTTCTTC. The V call is TRBV11-2, the J call TRBJ2-1, with D tentatively TRBD2 (6 bases). Germline V gene data show CDR1 as SGHAT and CDR2 as FQNNGV. The V end lost 5 bases, the J end lost 3 bases, and 11 bases lay between the germline ends. This CDR3 is 14 amino acids long.

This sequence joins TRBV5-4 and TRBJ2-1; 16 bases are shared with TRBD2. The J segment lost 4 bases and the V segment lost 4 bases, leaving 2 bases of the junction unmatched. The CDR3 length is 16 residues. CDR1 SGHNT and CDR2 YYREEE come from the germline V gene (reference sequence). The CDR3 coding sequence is TGTGCCAGCAGCATGGGACTAGCGGGAGGGTACAATGAGCAGTTCTTC. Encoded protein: CASSMGLAGGYNEQFF.

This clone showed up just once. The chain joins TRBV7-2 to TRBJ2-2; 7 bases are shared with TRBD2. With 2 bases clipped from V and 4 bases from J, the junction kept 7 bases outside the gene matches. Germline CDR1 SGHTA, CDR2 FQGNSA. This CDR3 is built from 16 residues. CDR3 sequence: CASSLHGGSGTGELFF. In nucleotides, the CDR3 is TGTGCCAGCAGCTTACATGGCGGGAGTGGCACCGGGGAGCTGTTTTTT.

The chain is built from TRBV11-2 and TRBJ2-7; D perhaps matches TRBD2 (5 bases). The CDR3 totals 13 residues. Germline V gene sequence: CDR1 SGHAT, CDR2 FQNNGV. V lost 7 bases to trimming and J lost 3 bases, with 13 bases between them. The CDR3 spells CASNRAGSYEQYF. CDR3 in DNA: TGTGCCAGCAATCGGGCGGGCAGCTACGAGCAGTACTTC.

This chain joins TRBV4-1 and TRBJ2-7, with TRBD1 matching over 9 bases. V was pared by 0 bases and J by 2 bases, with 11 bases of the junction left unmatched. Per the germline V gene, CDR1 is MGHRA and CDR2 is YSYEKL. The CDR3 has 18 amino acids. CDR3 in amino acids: CASSQEPPGTGFTYEQYF. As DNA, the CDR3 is TGCGCCAGCAGCCAAGAGCCCCCCGGGACAGGGTTTACCTACGAGCAGTACTTC.

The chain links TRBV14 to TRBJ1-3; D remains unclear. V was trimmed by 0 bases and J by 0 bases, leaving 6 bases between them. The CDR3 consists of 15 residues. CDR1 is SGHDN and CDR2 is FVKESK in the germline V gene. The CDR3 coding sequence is TGTGCCAGCAGCCAAGATACTAACTCTGGAAACACCATATATTTT. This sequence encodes CASSQDTNSGNTIYF. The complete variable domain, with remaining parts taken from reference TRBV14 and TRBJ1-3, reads EAGVTQFPSHSVIEKGQTVTLRCDPISGHDNLYWYRRVMGKEIKFLLHFVKESKQDESGMPNNRFLAERTGGTYSTLKVQPAELEDSGVYFCASSQDTNSGNTIYFGEGSWLTVV.

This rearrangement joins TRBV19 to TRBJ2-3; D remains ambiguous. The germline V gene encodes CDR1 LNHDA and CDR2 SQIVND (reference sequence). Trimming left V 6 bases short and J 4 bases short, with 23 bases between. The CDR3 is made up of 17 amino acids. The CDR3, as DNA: TGTGCCAGTAGCCCCACGTCGTCCCGAGCTGTCGCAGATACGCAGTATTTT. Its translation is CASSPTSSRAVADTQYF.

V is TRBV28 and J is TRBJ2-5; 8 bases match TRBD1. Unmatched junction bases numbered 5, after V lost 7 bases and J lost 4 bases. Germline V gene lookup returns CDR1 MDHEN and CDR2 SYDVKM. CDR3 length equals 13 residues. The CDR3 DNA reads TGTGCCAGCACGTTCCAGGGGGCAGAGACCCAGTACTTC. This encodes CASTFQGAETQYF.

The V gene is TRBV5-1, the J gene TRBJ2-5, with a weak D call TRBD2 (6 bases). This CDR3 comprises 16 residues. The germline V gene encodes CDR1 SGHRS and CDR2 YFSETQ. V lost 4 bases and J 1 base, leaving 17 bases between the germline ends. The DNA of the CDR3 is TGCGCCAGCAGCAAGGCACCTGGCGGGGCCCAAGAGACCCAGTACTTC. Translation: CASSKAPGGAQETQYF.